This T cell receptor beta chain originates from a study of blood T cell repertoires in COVID-19 (dated by TCRdb to 2020 to 2022). Background for the entire study: The collaborator samples originated in the United States, Italy and Spain and spanned the acute and convalescent phases of COVID-19. The prospective study material was composed of cDNA or gDNA derived from T cells, B-cell-depleted T cells, or PBMCs. Subjects who had been exposed to COVID-19, were actively infected with it, or had recovered from it provided the deeply sampled blood TCRbeta repertoires that made up the dataset. The repertoires were released in a freely available public database meant as a resource for research on the immune response to SARS-CoV-2. Samples came from the ongoing ImmuneRACE study (first 160 participants) plus 1,254 subjects from 6 global collaborators. A de-identified subject ID, COVID-19 status, age in years and sex were almost always included in the sample metadata. Where available, HLA class I and class II types were taken from metadata supplied by the sample provider and were not determined by assay-based typing. The full study reports these points: The quantity of clinical and demographic metadata differed by source and by participant and was supplied without curation.

The immunoSEQ Assay, a bias-controlled multiplex PCR, was used to amplify TCRbeta CDR3 regions from genomic DNA. The authors' analysis ran thus. Within the assay, amplification of reference gene primers was used to estimate how many nucleated cells each sample contained. To quantify the absolute abundance of each unique TCRbeta CDR3 rearrangement, sequence reads were collapsed and filtered. For each sample, productive Simpson clonality was calculated as the square root of Simpson's diversity index across productive rearrangements. Held by TCRdb, this immuneACCESS table contains in-frame sequences only and omits some clones. Under half of the omission traces to an unresolved V gene where checked; the cause of the rest is unknown. D and trimming come from the DNA, and the V and J calls and clone size come from that table. The sample profile shows about 260,000 clones; about 80% of them were found once. The ten largest account for over 1.5% of the sample.

Whole blood was collected in K2EDTA tubes by collaborating institutions according to the institutions' own protocols. For TCRbeta analysis, collaborators shipped samples as frozen whole blood, isolated PBMCs, or DNA extracted from either of those sample types. Remarks on this clone: Its target antigen remains unknown. Base qualities were left out, and no much larger clone turns up one base away.

Looking up the germline V gene yields CDR1 SGHVS and CDR2 FQNEAQ. The CDR3 spans 16 residues, from the cysteine through the phenylalanine. The retained sequence is limited to the CDR3, 48 bases, with the frame set at the first base. At the junction V is shortened by 6 bases and J by 0 bases, with 16 bases in between. Sequencing was done on a sample of peripheral blood. This receptor was taken from an elderly woman with acute or convalescent COVID-19. Recombination linked TRBV7-8 to TRBJ2-3; tentative D gene TRBD2, with 6 bases matching. In nucleotides, the sequence is TGTGCCAGCAGTGTTCTAGCGCAGGCGAGCACAGATACGCAGTATTTT. Its translation is CASSVLAQASTDTQYF.